Each of the 17 T cell receptor beta chains below was sequenced from the same sample in a study of blood T cells in healthy people across ages. Through a sample-barcoded 5' primer and a J-beta primer mix, a second PCR was run for roughly 7 to 11 cycles. TCRdb fed the 5' RACE reads into MiXCR, producing one record per CDR3 protein. This sample has approximately 810,000 distinct CDR3 sequences, with roughly 34% found just once. Sequencing was carried out using blood. These TCRs come from a man between 18 and 29 years old in good health.

This chain links TRBV28 with TRBJ2-1; TRBD2 might be the D (6 bases). Trimming took 5 bases from V and 0 from J, leaving 11 bases between them. Germline V gene data show CDR1 as MDHEN and CDR2 as SYDVKM. The CDR3 has 15 residues. The CDR3 loop reads CASSPPTSSYNEQFF. The CDR3 DNA reads as TGTGCCAGCAGTCCACCGACTAGCTCCTACAATGAGCAGTTCTTC. Looking up the rest from reference TRBV28 and TRBJ2-1 gives the full variable domain: DVKVTQSSRYLVKRTGEKVFLECVQDMDHENMFWYRQDPGLGLRLIYFSYDVKMKEKGDIPEGYSVSREKKERFSLILESASTNQTSMYLCASSPPTSSYNEQFFGPGTRLTVL.

The V gene is TRBV7-2, the J gene TRBJ1-2; the D is unclear. The CDR3 has 16 residues. V lost 0 bases to trimming and J lost 2 bases, with 13 bases between them. CDR1 is SGHTA and CDR2 is FQGNSA in the germline V gene. The CDR3 DNA follows: TGTGCCAGCAGCTTAGCCGCCCGGCAGGCCAACTATGGCTACACCTTC. Its protein is CASSLAARQANYGYTF. The full variable domain, in which reference TRBV7-2 and TRBJ1-2 provide the parts outside the CDR3, is GAGVSQSPSNKVTEKGKDVELRCDPISGHTALYWYRQSLGQGLEFLIYFQGNSAPDKSGLPSDRFSAERTGGSVSTLTIQRTQQEDSAVYLCASSLAARQANYGYTFGSGTRLTVV.

V and J are TRBV28 and TRBJ2-5; D unclear. With 6 bases removed from V and 11 bases from J, the gap between germline ends came to 16 bases. Germline lookup yields CDR1 MDHEN and CDR2 SYDVKM. The CDR3 sequence is 12 residues long. The CDR3 reads CASSPQLFEQYF. As DNA, the CDR3 is TGTGCCAGCAGCCCCCAATTGTTTGAGCAGTACTTC.

This chain joins TRBV2 and TRBJ2-7, with D possibly matching TRBD2 (6 bases). Germline V gene sequence: CDR1 SNHLY, CDR2 FYNNEI. The CDR3 consists of 14 residues. Trimming removed 3 bases at V and 6 bases at J, with 15 bases between. The DNA for the CDR3 is TGTGCCAGCAGTGATACCGGGACTTTCCTCGAGCAGTACTTC. This gives the protein CASSDTGTFLEQYF.

The V gene is TRBV29-1, the J gene TRBJ2-1; D uncertain. Germline CDR1 SQVTM, CDR2 ANQGSEA. This CDR3 has 12 amino acids. The ends were cut back, 6 bases at V and 6 bases at J, with 12 bases in the middle. CDR3 DNA: TGCAGCGTGTTGTCGTCGGGCAATGAGCAGTTCTTC. It translates to CSVLSSGNEQFF.

This clonotype was seen a few times. This chain connects TRBV7-6 to TRBJ2-1, with 9 bases fitting TRBD1. The closer fit of TRBJ2-7 to the DNA end suggests the J call may be wrong. This CDR3 is 15 amino acids long. In germline, CDR1 is SGHVS, CDR2 FNYEAQ. CDR3 nucleotide sequence: TGTGCCAGCAGCCCCGGGACAGGGCCCTACAATGAGCAGTACTTC. This gives the protein CASSPGTGPYNEQYF.

The CDR3 bases are TGTGCCAGCACCATGGACAGGGAAGAGACCCAGTACTTC. Protein sequence: CASTMDREETQYF. V gene TRBV28 combines with J gene TRBJ2-5; TRBD1 aligns across 8 bases. With V trimmed by 7 bases and J by 3 bases, 4 bases remained unmatched. Germline CDR1 MDHEN, CDR2 SYDVKM. The CDR3 sequence is 13 residues long.

This clonotype was seen more than once but under ten times. J is TRBJ1-4 and V is TRBV6-5, with 7 bases identical to TRBD1. V dropped 5 bases and J dropped 4; count of bases not matched to a gene: 7. The CDR3 contains 15 residues. CDR1 is MNHEY, CDR2 SVGAGI, per germline. The CDR3 DNA is TGTGCCAGCAGTGAGGGGACAGCCTTTAATGAAAAACTGTTTTTT. Protein sequence: CASSEGTAFNEKLFF.

As regards this clonotype: Just one base apart from a much larger clone, this may be a read error. This chain links TRBV29-1 with TRBJ2-3, with 10 bases aligning to TRBD2. Germline V gene sequence: CDR1 SQVTM, CDR2 ANQGSEA. The junction had 13 bases not matched to a gene; V was cut back by 7 bases and J by 3 bases. The CDR3 runs to 16 residues. The CDR3 here is CSAGPGLAVSTDTQYF. The CDR3 nucleotides read TGCAGCGCTGGACCCGGACTAGCGGTGTCTACAGATACGCAGTATTTT.

Details on this clonotype: This may be a read error: a much more frequent sequence differs by one nucleotide. V usage is TRBV2 and J usage is TRBJ2-1, with D tentatively TRBD2 (7 bases). V shed 6 bases and J shed 5 bases, with 17 bases lying between them. The CDR3 contains 15 residues. CDR1 and CDR2 from the germline V gene are SNHLY and FYNNEI. Here the CDR3 reads CASRNVGGPNNEQFF. The CDR3 region has the DNA TGTGCCAGCAGGAATGTGGGGGGGCCGAACAATGAGCAGTTCTTC.

V usage is TRBV4-2 and J usage is TRBJ1-2; the D gene is possibly TRBD1 (5 bases). Trimming removed 0 bases at V and 8 bases at J, with 16 bases between. From germline, CDR1 is LGHNA and CDR2 YNFKEQ. This CDR3 contains 15 residues. CDR3 nucleotide sequence: TGTGCCAGCAGCCAAGAGTCGACGGGGGGTCGGGGCTACACCTTC. It encodes CASSQESTGGRGYTF.

This clonotype was detected a few times. This chain joins TRBV7-9 and TRBJ1-1; D gene uncertain. The V gene's germline CDR1 is SEHNR and CDR2 FQNEAQ (reference sequence). The V gene lost 4 bases and the J gene lost 3 bases, with 6 bases spanning the gap. CDR3 length: 12 amino acids. The DNA of the CDR3 is TGTGCCAGCAGCTCCTCGGACACTGAAGCTTTCTTT. This translates into CASSSSDTEAFF.

The chain recombines TRBV5-5 with TRBJ2-3; TRBD1 might be the D (6 bases). This CDR3 region has 16 residues. Germline V gene sequence: CDR1 SGHKS, CDR2 YYEKEE (reference sequence). Trimming cost V 5 bases and J 2 bases, with 18 bases left between them. The CDR3 sequence is CASRSKGHEYTDTQYF. The CDR3 nucleotides are TGTGCCAGCAGATCCAAGGGACACGAATACACAGATACGCAGTATTTT.

This clonotype was seen ten or more times. The gene calls are TRBV10-3 and TRBJ2-3, with a tentative D call TRBD1 (6 bases). The V end was cut by 0 bases, the J end by 3 bases, with 13 bases between. CDR3 size: 16 residues. Germline V gives CDR1 ENHRY, CDR2 SYGVKD. The CDR3 nucleotides are TGTGCCATCAGTGAGTCAGAGGGGGTAGGAACAGATACGCAGTATTTT. Its protein product is CAISESEGVGTDTQYF.

The CDR3 nucleotides are TGCGCCAGCAGCGCGGACAGCATGAACACTGAAGCTTTCTTT. The encoded protein is CASSADSMNTEAFF. This chain uses TRBV5-1 with TRBJ1-1, with D maybe TRBD1 (6 bases). Germline lookup yields CDR1 SGHRS and CDR2 YFSETQ. This CDR3 contains 14 residues. V lost 4 bases to trimming and J lost 0 bases, with 10 bases between them.

This clonotype was picked up a small number of times. V is TRBV4-1 and J is TRBJ2-1; 7 positions match TRBD1. CDR3 length equals 16 residues. The germline V gene has CDR1 MGHRA and CDR2 YSYEKL. Trimming removed 2 bases from V and 2 bases from J; junction bases left unmatched: 6. The CDR3 is CASSQPDRVPYNEQFF. In DNA form, the CDR3 reads TGCGCCAGCAGCCAACCCGACAGGGTCCCCTACAATGAGCAGTTCTTC.

This clonotype was picked up a small number of times. The rearrangement links TRBV3-1 to TRBJ2-4; D is possibly TRBD1 (5 bases). The J call may not be correct, given that the DNA end is closer to TRBJ2-7. CDR1 and CDR2 (germline): LGHDT, YNNKEL (reference sequence). CDR3 size: 14 residues. The CDR3 DNA sequence: TGTGCCAGCAGCCACGACAGTCCTTTCTACGAGCAGTACTTC. Its translation is CASSHDSPFYEQYF.